This entry lists 5 T cell receptor beta chains sequenced from one sample in a study of blood T cell repertoires in COVID-19. Profiled with immunoSEQ multiplex PCR; TCRdb holds only in-frame clones, not every one. The repertoire holds about 210,000 clones, roughly nine tenths seen once, with 1.2% in the top ten. Sample: peripheral blood. These receptors were collected from a man younger than 40 with acute or convalescent COVID-19.

In its sample, this clone was seen once. Within the sample, other DNA sequences also encode this same CDR3. The rearrangement uses TRBV29-1 and TRBJ1-1; perhaps TRBD1 as D (6 bases). Trimming stripped 4 bases from V and 6 bases from J, with 12 bases between. The CDR3 totals 12 residues. Looked up from germline, CDR1 is SQVTM and CDR2 is ANQGSEA. The CDR3 DNA reads as TGCAGCGTTGGTCAGGGGCGGTCTGAAGCTTTCTTT. Translation: CSVGQGRSEAFF.

V usage is TRBV15 and J usage is TRBJ2-1; maybe TRBD2 (7 bases). Trimming took 0 bases from V and 10 from J, leaving 13 bases between them. In germline, CDR1 is LNHNV, CDR2 YYDKDF (reference sequence). The CDR3 is 14 amino acids. CDR3: CATSRDLGGREQFF. The CDR3 nucleotides read TGTGCCACCAGCAGAGATCTGGGGGGGCGGGAGCAGTTCTTC.

V gene TRBV28 combines with J gene TRBJ1-2; no reliable D call. V was shortened by 10 bases and J by 7 bases, with 19 bases between the two germline ends. Germline values: CDR1 MDHEN, CDR2 SYDVKM. The CDR3 sequence is 13 residues long. The DNA of the CDR3 is TGTGCCATCCGAGACGGACGGGGAGGTGGCTACACCTTC. This encodes CAIRDGRGGGYTF.

The V gene is TRBV28, the J gene TRBJ1-5; no clear D gene. The CDR3 totals 15 residues. Germline CDR1 is MDHEN and CDR2 is SYDVKM. V shed 8 bases and J shed 4 bases, with 18 bases lying between them. The chain's CDR3 is CASAPGINLNQPQHF. In nucleotides, the CDR3 is TGTGCCAGCGCCCCGGGGATAAATTTGAATCAGCCCCAGCATTTT.

The chain couples TRBV4-1 to TRBJ2-5; the D gene is possibly TRBD2 (6 bases). The CDR3 consists of 15 residues. Trimming removed 0 bases from V and 7 bases from J, with 15 bases in between. Germline lookup yields CDR1 MGHRA and CDR2 YSYEKL. CDR3 nucleotide sequence: TGCGCCAGCAGCCAAGATCGGGGGAACTTGTTGACCCAGTACTTC. This codes for CASSQDRGNLLTQYF.